The T cell receptor beta chain under discussion was sequenced for a study of T cells after yellow fever vaccination. V gave up 3 bases and J gave up 6 bases, with 12 bases separating them. The CDR3 has 13 amino acids. The germline V gene encodes CDR1 SEHNR and CDR2 FQNEAQ (reference sequence). Each CDR3 protein gets one entry after TCRdb re-called the 5' RACE reads with MiXCR. The table has about 340,000 distinct CDR3 sequences, around 13% seen once. The sequenced sample was CD4+ T cells sorted from PBMCs, obtained 15 days after the yellow fever booster vaccination. The source of this sequence is a man between 18 and 35 years old who received the YFV17D yellow fever vaccine. The rearrangement joins TRBV7-9 to TRBJ2-7, with D tentatively TRBD1 (6 bases). The CDR3 protein is CASSFQQGSEQYF. The CDR3, as DNA: TGTGCCAGCAGCTTCCAACAGGGTAGCGAGCAGTACTTC.